This entry is about one TCR beta chain. The antigen remains undetermined. CDR1 and CDR2 (germline): MDHEN, SYDVKM. The CDR3 covers 17 residues. J gave up 0 bases and V 3 bases, and 8 bases lay outside the gene matches. This sample was included in a study of cytotoxic CD8 clonotypes in ibrutinib-treated CLL. Background on the study: The patients comprised some twelve relapsed/refractory and around 14 treatment-naive cases, around 17 IGHV unmutated.

Findings and caveats of the study: Baseline clonality was higher than in age-matched healthy donors and moved in step with circulating CD8+ T-cell counts. Elevated clonality accompanied ibrutinib response, with a return toward baseline values at progression.

Here immunoSEQ multiplex PCR was the method, and the copy in TCRdb shows in-frame clones only, minus some. The sample has 26,000 or so clones, roughly 60% seen once. Genomic DNA in an amount of about 2 micrograms was extracted from cryopreserved PBMCs and used for the preparation of TCR beta libraries. The rearrangement links TRBV28 to TRBJ1-5; 7 nucleotides agree with TRBD1. The material sequenced was PBMCs, taken before ibrutinib treatment. This TCR derives from a human donor with chronic lymphocytic leukemia. The CDR3 sequence: CASSLAFGTASNQPQHF. Here the CDR3 DNA reads TGTGCCAGCAGTTTGGCCTTCGGGACAGCTAGCAATCAGCCCCAGCATTTT.